These 4 T cell receptor beta chains share one sample of origin, sequenced in a study of T cells in Graves' hyperthyroidism and ophthalmopathy. Researchers took RNA transcripts and amplified the TCR beta CDR3 regions from them. The TCR CDR3 was amplified in a first-round RT-PCR using the HTBI primer set. Each CDR3 protein is one row after TCRdb ran MiXCR on the multiplex PCR reads. The data contain approximately 530,000 distinct CDR3 sequences, 15% to 20% of them singletons. Material for sequencing was blood. The receptor set was obtained from a man aged 40-55 years with Graves' ophthalmopathy.

This chain joins TRBV11-2 and TRBJ2-1; 8 nucleotides match TRBD1. This CDR3 is built from 14 residues. Losses at the gene ends were 2 bases for V and 6 bases for J; bases not matched to a gene: 3. Germline V lookup: CDR1 SGHAT, CDR2 FQNNGV. CDR3 loop: CASSLSTGGNEQFF. CDR3 DNA sequence: TGTGCCAGCAGCTTAAGTACAGGGGGCAATGAGCAGTTCTTC.

This sequence joins TRBV5-1 and TRBJ2-7, with D perhaps matching TRBD1 (6 bases). The V gene lost 0 bases and the J gene lost 0 bases, with 13 bases spanning the gap. CDR3 length: 16 residues. Germline CDR1 SGHRS, CDR2 YFSETQ. The DNA for the CDR3 is TGCGCCAGCAGCTTGGTCGGCAGGGACACCTCCTACGAGCAGTACTTC. It codes for CASSLVGRDTSYEQYF.

The CDR3 nucleotides read TGCGCCAGCAGCTTGGGTGGACAGGCGAGCTCCTATAATTCACCCCTCCACTTT. Amino acid sequence: CASSLGGQASSYNSPLHF. This chain links TRBV5-1 with TRBJ1-6, with 7 bases lining up with TRBD1. The CDR3 extends over 18 amino acids. Germline assignment: CDR1 SGHRS and CDR2 YFSETQ. The junction had 6 bases not matched to a gene; V was cut back by 0 bases and J by 0 bases.

The genes are TRBV2 and TRBJ1-5, with a possible D match to TRBD1 (6 bases). CDR3 length: 17 amino acids. V gave up 8 bases and J gave up 1 base, with 21 bases separating them. The V gene's germline CDR1 is SNHLY and CDR2 FYNNEI. The CDR3 DNA sequence: TGTGCCAGCTCCGGACAGAACACTTTCACCAGCAATCAGCCCCAGCATTTT. Translating gives CASSGQNTFTSNQPQHF.